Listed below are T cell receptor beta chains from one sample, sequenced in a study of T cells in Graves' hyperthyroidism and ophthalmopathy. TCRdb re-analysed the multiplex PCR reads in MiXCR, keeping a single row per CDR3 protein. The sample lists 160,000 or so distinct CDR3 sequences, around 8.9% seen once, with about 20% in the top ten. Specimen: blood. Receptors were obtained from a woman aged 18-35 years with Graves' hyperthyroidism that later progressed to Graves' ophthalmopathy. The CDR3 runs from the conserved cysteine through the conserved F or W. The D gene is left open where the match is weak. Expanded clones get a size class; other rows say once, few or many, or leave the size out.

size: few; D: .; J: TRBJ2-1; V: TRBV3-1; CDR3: CASSHGLNEQFF; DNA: TGTGCCAGCAGCCACGGACTCAATGAGCAGTTCTTC
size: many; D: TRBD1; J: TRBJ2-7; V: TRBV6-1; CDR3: CASSQGQEYEQYF; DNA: TGTGCCAGCAGTCAGGGACAGGAGTACGAGCAGTACTTC
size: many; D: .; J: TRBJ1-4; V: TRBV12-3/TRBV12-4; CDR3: CASSLGGVEKLFF; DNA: TGTGCCAGCAGTTTAGGGGGAGTCGAAAAACTGTTTTTT
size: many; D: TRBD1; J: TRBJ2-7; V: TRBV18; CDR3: CASSPRDRADEQYF; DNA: TGTGCCAGCTCACCACGGGACAGGGCAGACGAGCAGTACTTC
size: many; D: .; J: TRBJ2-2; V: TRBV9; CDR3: CASSVVMEYTGELFF; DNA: TGTGCCAGCAGCGTAGTAATGGAGTATACCGGGGAGCTGTTTTTT
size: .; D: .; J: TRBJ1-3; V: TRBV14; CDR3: CASSQDRSYSGNTIYF; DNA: TGTGCCAGCAGCCAAGATCGGAGCTACTCTGGAAACACCATATATTTT
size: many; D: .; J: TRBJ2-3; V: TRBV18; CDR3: CASSRFMRDTQYF; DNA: TGTGCCAGCTCACGGTTCATGCGGGATACGCAGTATTTT
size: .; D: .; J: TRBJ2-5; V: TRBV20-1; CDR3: CSGTRRGGDTQYF; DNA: TGCAGCGGGACTCGTAGGGGGGGAGACACCCAGTACTTC
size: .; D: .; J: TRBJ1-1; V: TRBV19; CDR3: CASSMLRDTEAFF; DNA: TGTGCCAGTAGTATGTTGCGAGACACTGAAGCTTTCTTT
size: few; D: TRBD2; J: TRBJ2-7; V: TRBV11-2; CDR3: CASSSRLAASSYEQYF; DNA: TGTGCCAGCAGTTCTAGACTAGCGGCGAGCTCCTACGAGCAGTACTTC
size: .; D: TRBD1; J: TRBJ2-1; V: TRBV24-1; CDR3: CATSDSGTGGVEQFF; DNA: TGTGCCACCAGTGATTCCGGGACAGGGGGCGTTGAGCAGTTCTTC
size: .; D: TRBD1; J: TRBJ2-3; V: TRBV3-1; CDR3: CASSQTTGGTSTDTQYF; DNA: TGTGCCAGCAGCCAAACAACAGGGGGAACTAGCACAGATACGCAGTATTTT
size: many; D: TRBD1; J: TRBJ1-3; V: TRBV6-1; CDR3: CASSEWDRVSGNTIYF; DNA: TGTGCCAGCAGTGAATGGGACAGGGTCTCTGGAAACACCATATATTTT
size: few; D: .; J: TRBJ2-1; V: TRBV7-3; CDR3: CASSSALLVDNEQFF; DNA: TGTGCCAGCAGCTCGGCCCTACTAGTGGACAATGAGCAATTCTTC
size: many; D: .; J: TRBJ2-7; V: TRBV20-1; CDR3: CSARAGSYEQYF; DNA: TGCAGTGCTAGAGCGGGCTCCTACGAGCAGTACTTC
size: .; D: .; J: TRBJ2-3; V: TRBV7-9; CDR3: CASSNFAGASKDTQYF; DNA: TGTGCCAGCAGCAATTTTGCTGGTGCCAGCAAGGATACGCAGTATTTT
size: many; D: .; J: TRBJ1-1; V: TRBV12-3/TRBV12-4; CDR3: CASSLSGRPNTEAFF; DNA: TGTGCCAGCAGTTTATCTGGGCGGCCGAACACTGAAGCTTTCTTT
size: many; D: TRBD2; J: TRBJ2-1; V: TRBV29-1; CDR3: CSVGGSGGRSYNEQFF; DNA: TGCAGCGTTGGGGGTAGCGGGGGGCGCTCCTACAATGAGCAGTTCTTC
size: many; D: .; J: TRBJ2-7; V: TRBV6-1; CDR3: CATKGERSSYEQYF; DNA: TGTGCCACCAAGGGTGAGCGGAGCTCCTACGAGCAGTACTTC
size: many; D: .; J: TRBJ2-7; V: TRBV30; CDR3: CAWRSAGASYEQYF; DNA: TGTGCCTGGAGGTCGGCGGGGGCCTCCTACGAGCAGTACTTC
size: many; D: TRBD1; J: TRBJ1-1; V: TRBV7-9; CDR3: CASSPTGEDTEAFF; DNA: TGTGCCAGCAGCCCAACAGGGGAGGATACTGAAGCTTTCTTT
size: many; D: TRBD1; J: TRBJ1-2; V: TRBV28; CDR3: CASSTTNSGTGGYYGYTF; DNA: TGTGCCAGCAGTACAACAAATTCCGGGACAGGGGGCTACTATGGCTACACCTTC
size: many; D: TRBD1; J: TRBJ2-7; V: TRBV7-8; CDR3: CASSLVGTGGAYEQYF; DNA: TGTGCCAGCAGCTTAGTGGGGACAGGGGGGGCCTACGAGCAGTACTTC
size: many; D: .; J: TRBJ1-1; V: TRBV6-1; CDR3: CASSAIRDTEAFF; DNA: TGTGCCAGCAGTGCTATCAGGGATACTGAAGCTTTCTTT
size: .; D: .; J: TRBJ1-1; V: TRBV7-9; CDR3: CASSLGAGADEAFF; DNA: TGTGCCAGCAGCTTGGGGGCCGGGGCTGATGAAGCTTTCTTT
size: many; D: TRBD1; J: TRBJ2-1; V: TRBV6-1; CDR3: CASSVDRGSDEQFF; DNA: TGTGCCAGCAGCGTGGACAGGGGTTCGGATGAGCAGTTCTTC
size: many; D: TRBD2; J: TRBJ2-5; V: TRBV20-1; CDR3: CSARWGRVMYQETQYF; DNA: TGCAGTGCTAGATGGGGGAGGGTAATGTACCAAGAGACCCAGTACTTC
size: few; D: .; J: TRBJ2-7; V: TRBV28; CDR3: CASSPSANYEQYF; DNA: TGTGCCAGCAGCCCCAGTGCAAACTACGAGCAGTACTTC
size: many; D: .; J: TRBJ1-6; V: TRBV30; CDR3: CAWRTGGRRYNSPLHF; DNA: TGTGCCTGGCGGACGGGGGGGCGTCGCTATAATTCACCCCTCCACTTT
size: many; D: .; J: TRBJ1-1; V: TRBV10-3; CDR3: CAISSQTDVAEAFF; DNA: TGTGCCATCAGCTCGCAAACGGATGTCGCTGAAGCTTTCTTT
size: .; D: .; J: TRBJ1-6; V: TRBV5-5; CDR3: CASSLDGRSSYNSPLHF; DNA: TGTGCCAGCAGCTTGGACGGGCGGAGCTCCTATAATTCACCCCTCCACTTT
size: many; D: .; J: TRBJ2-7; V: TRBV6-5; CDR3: CASSYSPPPLNLEQYF; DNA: TGTGCCAGCAGTTACTCCCCGCCCCCTCTGAATTTGGAGCAGTACTTC
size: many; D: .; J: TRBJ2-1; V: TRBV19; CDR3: CASSPHRPLGNNEQFF; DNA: TGTGCCAGTAGTCCACACCGACCCCTAGGGAACAATGAGCAGTTCTTC
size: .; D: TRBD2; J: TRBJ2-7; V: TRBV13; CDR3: CASSLTGTSGGSSYEQYF; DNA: TGTGCCAGCAGCTTGACCGGGACTAGCGGGGGCAGCTCCTACGAGCAGTACTTC
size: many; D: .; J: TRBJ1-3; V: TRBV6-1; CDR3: CASSEEGRHRSGNTIYF; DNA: TGTGCCAGCAGTGAAGAAGGACGACACCGCTCTGGAAACACCATATATTTT
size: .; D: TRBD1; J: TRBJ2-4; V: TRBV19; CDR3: CASSPTGWEAKNIQYF; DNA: TGTGCCAGTAGCCCGACAGGGTGGGAAGCCAAAAACATTCAGTACTTC
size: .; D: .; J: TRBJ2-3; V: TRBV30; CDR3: CAWSEGSSTDMQYF; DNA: TGTGCCTGGAGTGAGGGCTCCAGCACAGATATGCAGTATTTT
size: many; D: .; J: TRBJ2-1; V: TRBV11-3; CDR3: CASSAGDITNEQFF; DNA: TGTGCCAGCAGCGCCGGAGACATTACCAATGAGCAGTTCTTC
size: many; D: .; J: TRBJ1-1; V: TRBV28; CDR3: CASSLRGEVTEAFF; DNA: TGTGCCAGCAGCTTAAGGGGTGAAGTAACTGAAGCTTTCTTT
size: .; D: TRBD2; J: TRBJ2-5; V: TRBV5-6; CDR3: CASRGGLAGVVTQYF; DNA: TGTGCCAGCAGGGGGGGACTAGCGGGAGTCGTGACCCAGTACTTC
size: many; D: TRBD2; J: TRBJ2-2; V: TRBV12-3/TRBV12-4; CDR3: CASSLEAGVGTGELFF; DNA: TGTGCCAGCAGTTTAGAGGCGGGAGTCGGAACCGGGGAGCTGTTTTTT
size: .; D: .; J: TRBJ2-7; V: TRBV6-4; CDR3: CASSEEIFYEQYF; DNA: TGTGCCAGCAGTGAAGAAATCTTTTACGAGCAGTACTTC
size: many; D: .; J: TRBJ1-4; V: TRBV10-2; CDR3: CASRGLRATEEKLFF; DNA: TGCGCCAGCAGAGGCCTCAGGGCTACGGAAGAAAAACTGTTTTTT
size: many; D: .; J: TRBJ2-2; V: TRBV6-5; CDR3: CASSYSRVNTGELFF; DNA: TGTGCCAGCAGTTACTCGAGGGTGAACACCGGGGAGCTGTTTTTT
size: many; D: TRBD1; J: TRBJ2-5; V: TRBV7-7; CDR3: CASSLEGQSAETQYF; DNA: TGTGCTAGCAGCTTAGAGGGACAGTCGGCGGAGACCCAGTACTTC
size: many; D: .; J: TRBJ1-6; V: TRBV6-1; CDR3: CASRQRALRVTYNSPLHF; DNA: TGTGCCAGCAGACAGAGAGCATTAAGGGTCACCTATAATTCACCCCTCCACTTT
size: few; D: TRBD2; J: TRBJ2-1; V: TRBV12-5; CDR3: CASGRELAGAYNERFF; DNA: TGTGCTAGTGGGCGGGAGCTAGCGGGAGCCTACAATGAGCGGTTCTTC
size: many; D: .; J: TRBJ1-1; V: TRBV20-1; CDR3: CSAKADTNTEAFF; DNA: TGCAGTGCAAAAGCAGATACGAACACTGAAGCTTTCTTT
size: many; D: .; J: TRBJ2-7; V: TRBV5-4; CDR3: CASSLETASYEQYF; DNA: TGTGCCAGCAGCTTGGAAACAGCCTCCTACGAGCAGTACTTC